This T cell receptor (beta chain) was recorded in a study of blood T cell repertoires in COVID-19. Study-level information: Samples of COVID-19 (acute and convalescent) were obtained from the United States, Italy and Spain. T cells, B-cell-depleted T cells, or PBMCs supplied cDNA or gDNA.

CDR1 and CDR2 from the germline V gene are SGHTA and FQGTGA. The V end lost 1 base, the J end lost 2 bases, and 18 bases lay between the germline ends. The CDR3 is 18 amino acids. Seattle patient enrollment occurred during active infection, with longitudinal follow-up thereafter. In the authors' workflow: For nucleated cells, counts were estimated from reference gene primer amplification. Method: immunoSEQ multiplex PCR; TCRdb's copy keeps in-frame clones and lacks some. For V, J and clone size, that table is used; D and trimming come from the DNA. The sample yields about 170,000 clones, roughly 88% seen once.

The sequence was collected from a man aged 18-30 years with COVID-19, enrolled during active disease. Material for sequencing was peripheral blood. V is TRBV7-3 and J is TRBJ2-1, with a possible D match to TRBD1 (5 bases). The CDR3 DNA reads as TGTGCCAGCAGCTTAAGACCCAGGGAAGGGCCCACCTACAATGAGCAGTTCTTC. Translation: CASSLRPREGPTYNEQFF.